These 12 T cell receptor beta chains came from one sample sequenced in a study of CD8+ T cells in alopecia areata listed by TCRdb under 2018. Interpreted using the paper, the time point label stands for: baseline before oral tofacitinib. From alopecia areata patients, peripheral blood was collected along with lesional scalp punch biopsies. The library was generated by the immunoSEQ multiplex PCR assay. RNA was extracted from all samples and reverse transcribed into cDNA, which served as template for TCR sequencing. TCRdb re-hosts the immuneACCESS table, in-frame sequences only. Its copies lack some clones; in the studies checked, an unresolved V gene accounts for under half of them, and the cause for the rest is not known. Within this sample are more than 10,000 clones, with 55% to 65% of them counted one time only. Jointly, the top ten make up approximately 8.1% of the sample. The sample consisted of skin, taken at week 0. The receptors shown here come from a human donor with alopecia areata.

This clone turned up a few times. The V gene is TRBV14, the J gene TRBJ2-2; D is uncertain. Germline V gene lookup returns CDR1 SGHDN and CDR2 FVKESK. CDR3 length: 14 residues. The V gene lost 0 bases and the J gene lost 4 bases, with 6 bases spanning the gap. CDR3 amino acids: CASSQDRLTGELFF. In nucleotides, the CDR3 is TGTGCCAGCAGCCAAGACAGGCTCACCGGGGAGCTGTTTTTT. Looking up the rest from reference TRBV14 and TRBJ2-2 gives the full variable domain: EAGVTQFPSHSVIEKGQTVTLRCDPISGHDNLYWYRRVMGKEIKFLLHFVKESKQDESGMPNNRFLAERTGGTYSTLKVQPAELEDSGVYFCASSQDRLTGELFFGEGSRLTVL.

This clone has a handful of counts. The V gene is TRBV5-1, the J gene TRBJ2-1; D could derive from TRBD1 or TRBD2 (6 bases each). The germline V gene has CDR1 SGHRS and CDR2 YFSETQ. CDR3 size: 18 residues. Deletions cut 2 bases from V and 2 bases from J, with 20 bases between. DNA of the CDR3: TGCGCCAGCAGCTTTCCCTCCCTTGGGGGGCTTACCTACAATGAGCAGTTCTTC. Translating gives CASSFPSLGGLTYNEQFF.

J is TRBJ2-2 and V is TRBV11-2; D is uncertain. This CDR3 has 15 amino acids. V gave up 6 bases and J gave up 4 bases, with 15 bases separating them. Looked up from germline, CDR1 is SGHAT and CDR2 is FQNNGV. CDR3 region: CASRTFRSLTGELFF. CDR3 DNA sequence: TGTGCCAGCAGAACTTTCCGGAGCCTCACCGGGGAGCTGTTTTTT.

CDR3: CASSQGSLAGGYEQFF. The CDR3 DNA reads TGCGCCAGCAGCCAAGGGTCCCTAGCGGGAGGCTATGAGCAGTTCTTC. The V call is TRBV4-1, the J call TRBJ2-1; 11 bases are shared with TRBD2. The CDR3 extends over 16 amino acids. V shed 1 base, J shed 8 bases, and the junction held 7 bases outside the gene matches. The germline V gene encodes CDR1 MGHRA and CDR2 YSYEKL.

The V call is TRBV5-1, the J call TRBJ2-1, with unresolved D. This CDR3 has 13 residues. V was shortened by 4 bases and J by 7 bases, with 12 bases between the two germline ends. The germline CDR1 and CDR2 sequences are SGHRS and YFSETQ. CDR3 residues: CASSQSNRNEQFF. CDR3 nucleotide sequence: TGCGCCAGCAGCCAATCTAACAGAAATGAGCAGTTCTTC. Filled out from reference TRBV5-1 and TRBJ2-1, the complete variable domain reads KAGVTQTPRYLIKTRGQQVTLSCSPISGHRSVSWYQQTPGQGLQFLFEYFSETQRNKGNFPGRFSGRQFSNSRSEMNVSTLELGDSALYLCASSQSNRNEQFFGPGTRLTVL.

This chain links TRBV11-2 with TRBJ1-2; D remains unclear. The germline gives CDR1 SGHAT, CDR2 FQNNGV. The CDR3 is made up of 17 amino acids. V lost 5 bases, J lost 4 bases, and 23 bases lay in between. This CDR3 is CASSHDRTSRETYGYTF. Written as DNA, the CDR3 is TGTGCCAGCAGCCATGACCGAACAAGTAGAGAGACCTATGGCTACACCTTC.

The chain links TRBV6-5 to TRBJ1-2; maybe TRBD1 (5 bases). CDR1 and CDR2 (germline): MNHEY, SVGAGI. V gave up 7 bases and J gave up 2 bases, with 11 bases separating them. This CDR3 is 13 amino acids long. CDR3 coding DNA: TGTGCCAGCACTTTCGGGGGGAACTATGGCTACACCTTC. Translation: CASTFGGNYGYTF.

This chain joins TRBV5-1 and TRBJ1-2; D remains unclear. The germline CDR1 and CDR2 sequences are SGHRS and YFSETQ. The germline V and J ends were trimmed by 3 bases and 14 bases, with 17 bases remaining between them. This CDR3 spans 12 amino acids. This CDR3 reads CASSSGLTEQTF. In nucleotides, the CDR3 is TGCGCCAGCAGCTCGGGCCTCACTGAACAGACCTTC.

V usage is TRBV25-1 and J usage is TRBJ1-1, with no clear D. Trimming removed 5 bases from V and 4 bases from J, with 14 bases in between. Germline values: CDR1 MGHDK, CDR2 SYGVNS. This CDR3 comprises 14 residues. CDR3 bases: TGTGCCAGCAGTAGCGGGGAGGGAAGCACTGAAGCTTTCTTT. Translating it yields CASSSGEGSTEAFF.

The chain carries TRBV5-4 and TRBJ2-1, with D unresolved. The V and J ends lost 4 bases and 5 bases respectively, with 22 bases between them. The length of the CDR3 is 17 residues. CDR1 and CDR2 (germline): SGHNT, YYREEE (reference sequence). The CDR3 coding sequence is TGTGCCAGCAGCCAAGACTTTCGTAAGCGAACCCACAATGAGCAGTTCTTC. It codes for CASSQDFRKRTHNEQFF.

This rearrangement joins TRBV7-6 to TRBJ2-1; 10 bases fit TRBD1. CDR1 and CDR2 from the germline V gene are SGHVS and FNYEAQ. After removal of 1 base from V and 7 bases from J, the junction contained 10 bases not matched to a gene. The CDR3 loop spans 17 amino acids. The CDR3 is CASSLGTGTGARNEQFF. For the CDR3, the DNA is TGTGCCAGCAGCTTAGGGACCGGGACAGGGGCGCGGAATGAGCAGTTCTTC.

In its sample, this clone was seen a few times. The CDR3 nucleotides are TGTGCCAGCAGTGCAGCCCAGGGATTAACCTACGAGCAGTACTTC. Its protein is CASSAAQGLTYEQYF. The V and J genes are TRBV28 and TRBJ2-7; possibly TRBD1 for D (5 bases). The CDR3 is made up of 15 amino acids. CDR1 MDHEN and CDR2 SYDVKM come from the germline V gene. Between the trimmed V and J ends, which lost 5 bases and 2 bases, there was a span of 16 bases.